Shown below are 26 T cell receptor beta chains from a single sample sequenced in a study of blood T cell repertoires in COVID-19 (dated by TCRdb to 2018 to 2021). Library construction relied on the immunoSEQ multiplex PCR assay. TCRdb mirrors the immuneACCESS table, restricted to in-frame sequences. Some clones are absent from its copies; in checked studies, under half trace to an unresolved V gene, and the reason for the others is unknown. The sample has 80,000 to 100,000 clones on record, roughly 80% of them singletons. Of the sample, around 15% is held by the ten largest clones. Sequenced sample: peripheral blood. The receptors stem from a human donor in a cohort sampled during active COVID-19.

This clone was recorded only once. J is TRBJ1-2 and V is TRBV30; no reliable D call. Trimming shortened V by 4 bases and J by 0 bases, and 15 bases separated the two germline ends. Germline lookup yields CDR1 GTSNPN and CDR2 SVGIG (reference sequence). There are 15 residues in the CDR3. The CDR3 region has the DNA TGTGCCTGGATTGGGGAGACCATATCTAACTATGGCTACACCTTC. Residues: CAWIGETISNYGYTF. Based on the CDR3 plus reference TRBV30 and TRBJ1-2, the full variable domain is SQTIHQWPATLVQPVGSPLSLECTVEGTSNPNLYWYRQAAGRGLQLLFYSVGIGQISSEVPQNLSASRPQDRQFILSSKKLLLSDSGFYLCAWIGETISNYGYTFGSGTRLTVV.

This clone was seen just once. This chain connects TRBV7-3 to TRBJ2-2; 12 nucleotides align to TRBD2. With V trimmed by 5 bases and J by 3 bases, 1 base remained unmatched. Germline CDR1 is SGHTA and CDR2 is FQGTGA. This CDR3 comprises 15 residues. CDR3 DNA: TGTGCCAGCAGCCGGACTAGCGGGGACACCGGGGAGCTGTTTTTT. Its translation is CASSRTSGDTGELFF.

V is TRBV18 and J is TRBJ1-2; the match to TRBD1 covers 10 bases. The ends lost 4 bases at V and 5 bases at J; junction bases unmatched: 4. In germline, CDR1 is KGHSH, CDR2 LQKENI. CDR3 length equals 14 residues. The CDR3 loop reads CASSRDRGDYGYTF. CDR3 DNA sequence: TGTGCCAGCTCACGGGACAGGGGAGATTATGGCTACACCTTC.

The chain links TRBV6-5 to TRBJ2-1, with D uncertain. Germline loops: CDR1 MNHEY, CDR2 SVGAGI. V was pared by 6 bases and J by 9 bases, with 15 bases between. The CDR3 spans 13 residues. The CDR3 loop is CASSRVPRFEQFF. The CDR3 region has the DNA TGTGCCAGCAGCCGCGTGCCACGGTTTGAGCAGTTCTTC.

The rearrangement uses TRBV7-9 and TRBJ2-3; 7 bases map to TRBD1. Germline V lookup: CDR1 SEHNR, CDR2 FQNEAQ (reference sequence). The CDR3 has 15 residues. The J segment lost 4 bases and the V segment lost 4 bases, leaving 8 bases of the junction unmatched. DNA of the CDR3: TGTGCCAGCAGCTACCGACAGGGCCACGCAGATACGCAGTATTTT. As protein: CASSYRQGHADTQYF.

The J gene is TRBJ2-5, the V gene TRBV27, with a weak D call TRBD1 (6 bases). Trimming took 8 bases from V and 9 from J, leaving 19 bases between them. CDR3 length: 13 residues. The germline CDR1 and CDR2 sequences are MNHEY and SMNVEV (reference sequence). As DNA, the CDR3 is TGTGCCAGCCGCGGGTCCACAGGGTCTTCCCAGTACTTC. Protein product: CASRGSTGSSQYF.

The gene calls are TRBV6-2 or TRBV6-3 and TRBJ2-7; 8 bases are a match to TRBD2. The V gene end was trimmed by 4 bases and the J gene end by 2 bases; junction bases not matched to a gene: 7. CDR1 is MNHEY and CDR2 is SVGEGT in the germline V gene. The CDR3 runs to 15 residues. The chain's CDR3 is CASSSGGGGPYEQYF. Here the CDR3 DNA reads TGTGCCAGCAGTTCCGGGGGCGGGGGGCCCTACGAGCAGTACTTC.

The chain has TRBV19 and TRBJ2-6; D unclear. The CDR3 extends over 15 amino acids. Germline V gene sequence: CDR1 LNHDA, CDR2 SQIVND (reference sequence). V lost 4 bases to trimming and J lost 1 base, with 8 bases between them. The CDR3 nucleotides are TGTGCCAGTAGTACCCGCCAGTCTGGGGCCAACGTCCTGACTTTC. Translating it yields CASSTRQSGANVLTF.

For the CDR3, the DNA is TGTGCCAGCAGTGAGCGCGGAGGGGAAATCTCTGGAAACACCATATATTTT. Protein: CASSERGGEISGNTIYF. The chain is built from TRBV6-1 and TRBJ1-3, with D possibly matching TRBD1 (5 bases). The CDR3 spans 17 residues. Trimming stripped 3 bases from V and 0 bases from J, with 15 bases between. CDR1 and CDR2 from the germline V gene are MNHNS and SASEGT.

The chain carries TRBV5-6 and TRBJ2-7, with D possibly being TRBD1 (6 bases). Trimming left V 5 bases short and J 1 base short, with 7 bases between. The CDR3 has 12 amino acids. Germline values: CDR1 SGHDT, CDR2 YYEEEE. The CDR3 bases are TGTGCCAGCAGAGGACAGTCCTACGAGCAGTACTTC. This sequence encodes CASRGQSYEQYF.

The rearrangement uses TRBV20-1 and TRBJ2-1; 8 bases fit TRBD2. The CDR3 length is 13 residues. CDR1 is DFQATT and CDR2 is SNEGSKA in the germline V gene (reference sequence). Losses at the gene ends were 3 bases for V and 8 bases for J; bases not matched to a gene: 6. CDR3 sequence: CSASPGGGDEQFF. CDR3 nucleotide sequence: TGCAGTGCTAGTCCCGGGGGGGGCGATGAGCAGTTCTTC.

The V call is TRBV11-3, the J call TRBJ2-2; 9 positions match TRBD2. Trimming took 5 bases from V and 7 from J; bases not matched to a gene: 17. Germline CDR1 SGHNT, CDR2 YENEEA. The CDR3 runs to 18 residues. The CDR3 spells CASSPHPWAGGPVGELFF. As DNA, the CDR3 is TGTGCCAGCAGCCCCCACCCCTGGGCGGGGGGGCCCGTCGGGGAGCTGTTTTTT.

V and J are TRBV12-3 or TRBV12-4 and TRBJ2-5; the match to TRBD2 covers 7 bases. CDR3 size: 13 residues. V lost 8 bases, J lost 3 bases, and 6 bases stayed unmatched. The CDR3 DNA reads TGTGCCAGCTCTGGGGCGGGAGAAGAGACCCAGTACTTC. This gives the protein CASSGAGEETQYF.

This clone came up a few times. The J gene is TRBJ2-5, the V gene TRBV19, with a weak D call TRBD2 (5 bases). This CDR3 region has 13 residues. V was shortened by 5 bases and J by 5 bases, with 12 bases between the two germline ends. Germline CDR1 LNHDA, CDR2 SQIVND (reference sequence). In DNA form, the CDR3 reads TGTGCCAGTAGTCGGGCCGAGCGGGAGACCCAGTACTTC. This sequence encodes CASSRAERETQYF.

V usage is TRBV4-1 and J usage is TRBJ1-3, with 8 bases identical to TRBD1. The CDR3 runs to 17 residues. Germline lookup yields CDR1 MGHRA and CDR2 YSYEKL. The V gene end was trimmed by 1 base and the J gene end by 5 bases; junction bases not matched to a gene: 10. The DNA for the CDR3 is TGCGCCAGCAGCCAAGTAACGGGGGGACAGGAGAGAAACACCATATATTTT. As protein: CASSQVTGGQERNTIYF.

The chain combines TRBV30 with TRBJ2-1, with D perhaps TRBD1 (5 bases). The CDR3 is made up of 15 amino acids. Looked up from germline, CDR1 is GTSNPN and CDR2 is SVGIG (reference sequence). Trimming left V 5 bases short and J 0 bases short, with 14 bases between. CDR3 nucleotides: TGTGCCTGGTGGCCCCAGGGTGGCTCCTACAATGAGCAGTTCTTC. Amino acid sequence: CAWWPQGGSYNEQFF.

V and J are TRBV2 and TRBJ1-2; 7 positions match TRBD1. Germline trimming cut 4 bases from V and 2 bases from J; bases unmatched to any gene: 1. Germline CDR1 is SNHLY and CDR2 is FYNNEI. This CDR3 spans 13 amino acids. The CDR3 sequence: CASSATGNYGYTF. The CDR3 DNA reads as TGTGCCAGCAGTGCGACAGGGAACTATGGCTACACCTTC.

This clone was observed a single time. V gene TRBV10-3 combines with J gene TRBJ2-5; no clear D. CDR1 is ENHRY, CDR2 SYGVKD, per germline. V was clipped by 8 bases and J by 5 bases, with 9 bases between them. This CDR3 has 11 amino acids. CDR3 in amino acids: CAIGGEETQYF. DNA of the CDR3: TGTGCCATCGGTGGCGAGGAGACCCAGTACTTC.

This chain uses TRBV18 with TRBJ1-5; 8 nucleotides align to TRBD1. Trimming at V came to 2 bases and at J to 7 bases, leaving 4 bases not matched to a gene. Germline lookup yields CDR1 KGHSH and CDR2 LQKENI. CDR3 length: 14 amino acids. CDR3 sequence reads: CASSPGQGHQPQHF. CDR3 bases: TGTGCCAGCTCACCAGGACAGGGCCACCAGCCCCAGCATTTT.

This chain uses TRBV15 with TRBJ1-5; D is ambiguous. The V end lost 4 bases, the J end lost 0 bases, and 7 bases lay between the germline ends. CDR1 LNHNV and CDR2 YYDKDF come from the germline V gene (reference sequence). The CDR3 covers 14 residues. CDR3 protein: CATSIAYSNQPQHF. CDR3 DNA sequence: TGTGCCACCAGCATAGCTTATAGCAATCAGCCCCAGCATTTT.

The CDR3, as DNA: TGTGCCAGCAAAAAGGGGACAGCCTACAATGAGCAGTTCTTC. Protein sequence: CASKKGTAYNEQFF. The chain is built from TRBV6-5 and TRBJ2-1, with 7 nucleotides matching TRBD1. The ends lost 7 bases at V and 2 bases at J; junction bases unmatched: 5. This CDR3 is 14 amino acids long. From germline, CDR1 is MNHEY and CDR2 SVGAGI.

The chain joins TRBV24-1 to TRBJ2-2; TRBD2 is a possible D gene (7 bases). The CDR3 contains 15 residues. Trimming stripped 10 bases from V and 1 base from J, with 15 bases between. Germline loops: CDR1 KGHDR, CDR2 SFDVKD. The CDR3: CATGWGGRNTGELFF. CDR3 DNA: TGTGCCACTGGATGGGGGGGGCGGAACACCGGGGAGCTGTTTTTT.

The chain carries TRBV12-3 or TRBV12-4 and TRBJ1-1; D is perhaps TRBD1 (6 bases). The CDR3 covers 13 residues. Trimming removed 6 bases at V and 1 base at J, with 9 bases between. CDR3 DNA: TGTGCCAGCAGGCCGACAGGGAACACTGAAGCTTTCTTT. Encoded protein: CASRPTGNTEAFF.

V gene TRBV4-1 combines with J gene TRBJ1-2; unclear D gene. Trimming removed 0 bases from V and 2 bases from J, with 13 bases in between. Per the germline V gene, CDR1 is MGHRA and CDR2 is YSYEKL. This CDR3 contains 16 residues. This CDR3 reads CASSQDPLQSNYGYTF. As DNA, the CDR3 is TGCGCCAGCAGCCAAGATCCCCTCCAGTCGAACTATGGCTACACCTTC.

The chain joins TRBV7-9 to TRBJ2-1; D is perhaps TRBD1 (7 bases). The V and J ends lost 2 bases and 7 bases respectively, with 21 bases between them. The V gene's germline CDR1 is SEHNR and CDR2 FQNEAQ (reference sequence). This CDR3 spans 17 amino acids. The CDR3 nucleotides are TGTGCCAGCAGCTTACGCGGGGCCGGAACAGGGGCGAATGAGCAGTTCTTC. Translating it yields CASSLRGAGTGANEQFF.

The J gene is TRBJ2-5, the V gene TRBV13; the match to TRBD2 covers 12 bases. CDR1 and CDR2 from the germline V gene are PRHDT and FYEKMQ (reference sequence). This CDR3 region has 17 residues. Germline trimming cut 5 bases from V and 4 bases from J; bases unmatched to any gene: 11. CDR3 sequence: CASSPRTSGVGGETQYF. CDR3 DNA sequence: TGTGCCAGCAGCCCCCGGACTAGCGGGGTGGGTGGAGAGACCCAGTACTTC.